This T cell receptor (beta chain) was recorded in a study of cytomegalovirus exposure and HLA in healthy donors. The PCR made use of 60 Vbeta and 13 Jbeta primers. This table comes from immunoSEQ multiplex PCR, and its TCRdb copy is limited to in-frame clones, with some not included. Of about 130,000 clones detected, roughly four fifths appear once; the ten largest clones hold 2.7%. The CDR3 covers 12 residues. The genes are TRBV21-1 and TRBJ2-2; TRBD2 is the table's D call and was not checked against the DNA. TRBV21-1 is a listed pseudogene. Sequenced input: PBMCs. The TCR originated in a boy between 2 and 10 years old in good health and CMV-seronegative. CDR3 region: CASSYYTGELFF. CDR3 sequence (DNA): TGTGCCAGCAGTTATTACACCGGGGAGCTGTTTTTT.